Sequencing of this TCR beta chain was carried out in a study of blood T cell repertoires in COVID-19. About the research overall: T cells, B-cell-depleted T cells, or PBMCs provided the cDNA or gDNA that served as material.

CDR3 size: 16 residues. V was cut by 0 bases and J by 0 bases, with 6 bases left in between. Germline assignment: CDR1 PRHDT and CDR2 FYEKMQ (reference sequence). Original processing notes: Estimated nucleated cell counts came from reference gene primer amplification. Clones were sequenced by immunoSEQ multiplex PCR, and TCRdb holds only the in-frame ones, with some missing. V, J and clone size are those of that table, while D and trimming were read from the DNA. The table includes tens of thousands of clones, 85% detected once. This chain joins TRBV13 and TRBJ1-6; no reliable D call. The origin of this receptor is a man between 65 and 79 years old with acute or convalescent COVID-19. The sample consisted of peripheral blood. The CDR3 DNA sequence: TGTGCCAGCAGCTTAGGGGCACACTCCTATAATTCACCCCTCCACTTT. Translating it yields CASSLGAHSYNSPLHF.